These 4 T cell receptor beta chains came from one sample sequenced in a study of beta chain features in type 1 diabetes. Study-wide points: Across all four CD4+ subsets, people with type 1 diabetes showed modestly shorter TCRB CDR3s.

Antigens of these TCRs are unknown. As every portion of the isolated RNA was reverse transcribed, the sequencing read expressed TCRB transcripts. Assay used: immunoSEQ multiplex PCR; TCRdb lists only in-frame clones, some missing. The data contain around 710,000 clones, roughly 12% of them singletons. The specimen sequenced was naive CD4+ T cells from blood. Source of these receptors: a man aged 25-45 years with type 1 diabetes.

This chain uses TRBV15 with TRBJ2-5, with D perhaps TRBD1 or TRBD2 (6 bases each). The CDR3 runs to 15 residues. V was trimmed by 4 bases and J by 8 bases, leaving 20 bases between them. Germline V lookup: CDR1 LNHNV, CDR2 YYDKDF (reference sequence). The chain's CDR3 is CATSTPRGQSGTQYF. CDR3 coding DNA: TGTGCCACCAGCACCCCCCGGGGGCAGTCTGGTACCCAGTACTTC.

A few counts support this clone. The chain recombines TRBV29-1 with TRBJ2-5, with TRBD1 matching over 10 bases. Germline CDR1 SQVTM, CDR2 ANQGSEA. The CDR3 loop spans 14 amino acids. Trimming at V came to 6 bases and at J to 5 bases, leaving 9 bases not matched to a gene. The CDR3 nucleotides are TGCAGCGTGACTAGACAGGGGGCGAGGGAGACCCAGTACTTC. It codes for CSVTRQGARETQYF.

The chain links TRBV7-2 to TRBJ1-6, with TRBD1 as a possible D gene (6 bases). Germline CDR1 and CDR2: SGHTA and FQGNSA. The V and J ends lost 2 bases and 10 bases respectively, with 15 bases between them. The CDR3 is made up of 15 amino acids. The CDR3 region has the DNA TGTGCCAGCAGCTTATCCGGCCAGGGGACATCACCCCTCCACTTT. Amino acids: CASSLSGQGTSPLHF.

The V gene is TRBV27, the J gene TRBJ2-7; D is unresolved. Trimming left V 7 bases short and J 2 bases short, with 18 bases between. The CDR3 length is 15 residues. Germline V gene data show CDR1 as MNHEY and CDR2 as SMNVEV (reference sequence). The CDR3 sequence: CASTSLRSSTYEQYF. CDR3 bases: TGTGCCAGCACGTCCCTCAGGTCTTCCACCTACGAGCAGTACTTC.